The T cell receptor (beta chain) described here comes from a study of cytomegalovirus exposure and HLA in healthy donors. The wider study: Findings of an earlier analysis included roughly 110 million unique TCR beta sequences from some 200 million T cells.

60 Vbeta and 13 Jbeta primers were used in PCR. TCRdb's copy holds only in-frame clones and misses some; the assay was immunoSEQ multiplex PCR. The data show approximately 84,000 clones, 75% seen once. The CDR3 has 14 amino acids. V shed 6 bases, J shed 8 bases, and the junction held 7 bases outside the gene matches. The V gene's germline CDR1 is LNHDA and CDR2 SQIVND (reference sequence). The TCR sequence derives from a man aged 40-49 years in good health and CMV-seronegative. The rearrangement joins TRBV19 to TRBJ2-1, with 10 bases that match TRBD2. Sequencing was carried out using PBMCs. CDR3 sequence (DNA): TGTGCCAGTAGCCCCGGGACTAGCGACCATGAGCAGTTCTTC. Its protein is CASSPGTSDHEQFF.